The 14 T cell receptor beta chains reported below all come from one sample, sequenced in a study of OX40 agonist ivuxolimab in advanced cancers. Clones were sequenced by immunoSEQ multiplex PCR, and TCRdb holds only the in-frame ones, with some missing. The data contain fewer than 100,000 clones, 89% of them singletons. The specimen comprised CD4+ or CD8+ T cells sorted from blood, sampled in a trial of the OX40 agonist ivuxolimab. The origin of the receptors is an adult with an advanced solid tumor such as melanoma, head and neck, liver or kidney cancer.

The chain recombines TRBV12-2 with TRBJ2-2; the table's D call TRBD2 went unverified against the DNA. TRBV12-2 constitutes a pseudogene. This CDR3 has 20 residues. DNA for the CDR3: TGTGCAAGTCGCTTAGCGGGACTAGCGGGGGGGCATGGGAACACCGGGGAGCTGTTTTTT. Translating it yields CASRLAGLAGGHGNTGELFF.

V gene TRBV10-2 combines with J gene TRBJ1-1; D perhaps matches TRBD1 (6 bases). The CDR3 runs 13 residues. The V end was cut by 8 bases, the J end by 5 bases, with 15 bases between. CDR1 WSHSY and CDR2 SAAADI come from the germline V gene. The DNA for the CDR3 is TGCGCCAGCCCCAGGGGTGCGGGTACTGAAGCTTTCTTT. This codes for CASPRGAGTEAFF.

V is TRBV4-1 and J is TRBJ2-7; tentative D call: TRBD2 (6 bases). V was trimmed by 0 bases and J by 2 bases, leaving 14 bases between them. The CDR3 totals 16 residues. The germline CDR1 and CDR2 sequences are MGHRA and YSYEKL. CDR3 nucleotides: TGCGCCAGCAGCCAAGATTTAGCGGATCCTACCTACGAGCAGTACTTC. It encodes CASSQDLADPTYEQYF.

CDR3 sequence: CASSLFQGARGELFF. The DNA of the CDR3 is TGCGCCAGCAGCTTGTTCCAGGGGGCCCGCGGGGAGCTGTTTTTT. The V and J genes are TRBV5-1 and TRBJ2-2; 8 bases align to TRBD1. V shed 1 base and J 7 bases; nucleotides not matched to a gene: 6. CDR3 length: 15 residues. The germline V gene encodes CDR1 SGHRS and CDR2 YFSETQ.

Concerning this clone: A read error may account for a junction end that differs from germline. This sequence joins TRBV5-1 and TRBJ2-2; 15 bases line up with TRBD2. The CDR3 is 14 residues long. Germline loops: CDR1 SGHRS, CDR2 YFSETQ. CDR3 nucleotide sequence: TGCGCCAGCAGCCTACGGACTAGCGGGAGGGAGCTGTCTTTT. Its translation is CASSLRTSGRELSF.

The chain joins TRBV5-1 to TRBJ2-3; 7 positions match TRBD2. The CDR3 extends over 15 amino acids. Trimming at V came to 0 bases and at J to 5 bases, leaving 6 bases not matched to a gene. Germline-derived CDR1 and CDR2 are SGHRS and YFSETQ. The DNA for the CDR3 is TGCGCCAGCAGCTTGGGGTTAGCGGGTAAAGATACGCAGTATTTT. Residues: CASSLGLAGKDTQYF.

This CDR3 is CASSLGGGLGLNEQFF. CDR3 DNA sequence: TGTGCCAGCAGCTTAGGGGGAGGTTTGGGGCTGAATGAGCAGTTCTTC. V is TRBV7-3 and J is TRBJ2-1, with D possibly being TRBD2 (6 bases). The CDR3 covers 16 residues. The germline CDR1 and CDR2 sequences are SGHTA and FQGTGA. Trimming shortened V by 2 bases and J by 7 bases, and 18 bases separated the two germline ends.

The V and J genes are TRBV5-4 and TRBJ2-5, with D perhaps TRBD1 or TRBD2 (5 bases each). This CDR3 comprises 16 residues. Trimming took 4 bases from V and 2 from J, leaving 18 bases between them. Looked up from germline, CDR1 is SGHNT and CDR2 is YYREEE (reference sequence). The CDR3 DNA sequence: TGTGCCAGCAGCCTCGCTAGAGGGGCTTATCAAGAGACCCAGTACTTC. This sequence encodes CASSLARGAYQETQYF.

The rearrangement uses TRBV18 and TRBJ1-1; TRBD1 aligns across 7 bases. Germline V gives CDR1 KGHSH, CDR2 LQKENI. CDR3 length equals 13 residues. V lost 3 bases and J lost 7; bases outside the gene matches: 5. CDR3 DNA: TGTGCCAGCTCACCCGACAGGGAGGGTGAAGCTTTCTTT. Residues: CASSPDREGEAFF.

The rearrangement joins TRBV6-6 to TRBJ2-5; 7 bases match TRBD2. CDR1 is MNHNY and CDR2 is SVGAGI in the germline V gene (reference sequence). CDR3 length: 13 amino acids. The J segment lost 3 bases and the V segment lost 8 bases, leaving 6 bases of the junction unmatched. CDR3 sequence (DNA): TGTGCCAGCTCGCCCCGGGGGGAAGAGACCCAGTACTTC. Its translation: CASSPRGEETQYF.

The chain has TRBV27 and TRBJ2-7, with 12 bases matching TRBD2. There are 16 residues in the CDR3. Germline CDR1 reads MNHEY; CDR2 reads SMNVEV (reference sequence). V shed 5 bases and J 2 bases; nucleotides not matched to a gene: 7. CDR3 sequence (DNA): TGTGCCAGCAGTATGACTAGCGGGAGACAACCCTACGAGCAGTACTTC. It translates to CASSMTSGRQPYEQYF.

The chain combines TRBV18 with TRBJ2-2; TRBD1 matches at 7 bases. J lost 3 bases, V lost 6 bases, and 7 bases had no gene match. The CDR3 sequence is 15 residues long. The germline V gene encodes CDR1 KGHSH and CDR2 LQKENI. The CDR3 nucleotides are TGTGCCAGCTCTATCCGACAGGGTGACACCGGGGAGCTGTTTTTT. Its translation is CASSIRQGDTGELFF.

The chain couples TRBV11-2 to TRBJ2-2, with D possibly matching TRBD1 (5 bases). This CDR3 has 11 residues. Germline V CDR1 and CDR2: SGHAT, FQNNGV. The V end lost 6 bases, the J end lost 10 bases, and 9 bases lay between the germline ends. The CDR3 loop reads CASSIGAELFF. CDR3 DNA: TGTGCCAGCAGTATAGGGGCGGAGCTGTTTTTT.

This sequence joins TRBV5-6 and TRBJ2-3; D possibly matches TRBD1 or TRBD2 (5 bases each). The CDR3 length is 14 residues. Germline V gene data show CDR1 as SGHDT and CDR2 as YYEEEE. V lost 5 bases and J lost 7, with 17 bases in between. The CDR3, as DNA: TGTGCCAGCAGGGGGGTAATGAGCCTAAATACGCAGTATTTT. This gives the protein CASRGVMSLNTQYF.